This T cell receptor beta chain is drawn from a study of CD8+ T cells in alopecia areata. Across the study: Treatment with tofacitinib (6 to 18 months) was followed by 6 months off drug. Study-level results: Scalp clonality and expanded CD8+ clones among the top 100 fell significantly with tofacitinib.

This clone occurred a few times. What it recognizes is unknown. The treatment: oral pan-JAK inhibitor, 5-10 mg twice daily. Trimming removed 3 bases from V and 1 base from J, with 13 bases in between. There are 16 residues in the CDR3. From germline, CDR1 is SEHNR and CDR2 FQNEAQ (reference sequence). In each case, RNA was isolated and then reverse transcribed into cDNA as the sequencing template. Produced via immunoSEQ multiplex PCR; TCRdb's table is partial and in-frame only. Among 110,000 to 150,000 clones listed, nearly 55% were seen once. This chain links TRBV7-9 with TRBJ1-5; TRBD1 might be the D (5 bases). The specimen was CD8+ T cells sorted from blood, collected at week 4, from a patient treated with tofacitinib. The sequence came from a human donor with alopecia areata. CDR3 residues: CASSFGWEGSNQPQHF. In DNA form, the CDR3 reads TGTGCCAGCAGCTTTGGATGGGAGGGGAGCAATCAGCCCCAGCATTTT.